These 20 T cell receptor beta chains were sequenced from one sample in a study of low-dose radiotherapy and immunotherapy resistance in tumors. Alpha and beta chains were covered, as first-strand cDNA relied on TRAV- and TRBV-specific primers. TCRs were put through approximately 20 PCR cycles of amplification with Phusion. A constant-region primer and the V-primer adapter served as the primer pair. TCRdb processed the reads anew with MiXCR; each CDR3 protein has one entry. The table lists 9,500 to 14,000 distinct CDR3 sequences, roughly 60% of them singletons. The source of these receptors is a human donor with advanced metastatic prostate, ovarian, gallbladder or colorectal cancer (not recorded which). This table probably holds off-target reads from a library built for another chain.

The chain is built from TRBV5-1 and TRBJ2-6; 7 bases line up with TRBD1. The ends lost 0 bases at V and 2 bases at J; junction bases unmatched: 8. The germline V gene has CDR1 SGHRS and CDR2 YFSETQ. The CDR3 sequence is 18 residues long. This chain's CDR3 is CASSLVPPQGTGANVLTF. In DNA, the CDR3 is TGCGCCAGCAGCTTGGTACCCCCACAGGGGACTGGGGCCAACGTCCTGACTTTC.

V and J are TRBV6-2 or TRBV6-3 and TRBJ2-7, with 14 nucleotides matching TRBD2. Germline V gene lookup returns CDR1 MNHEY and CDR2 SVGEGT. This CDR3 has 19 residues. V lost 2 bases to trimming and J lost 3 bases; unmatched junction nucleotides: 12. CDR3 DNA sequence: TGTGCCAGCAGTTACCCCCCGAGGGGGGGGACTAGCGGGGGCTACGAGCAGTACTTC. Translated, it gives CASSYPPRGGTSGGYEQYF.

This clonotype was seen more than once but under ten times. This rearrangement joins TRBV5-6 to TRBJ2-6, with a possible D match to TRBD1 (7 bases). V lost 5 bases and J lost 0, with 15 bases in between. Germline CDR1 is SGHDT and CDR2 is YYEEEE. This CDR3 spans 17 amino acids. This chain's CDR3 is CASRYQGGFSGANVLTF. CDR3 coding DNA: TGTGCCAGCAGATATCAGGGGGGCTTCTCTGGGGCCAACGTCCTGACTTTC.

The chain is built from TRBV19 and TRBJ1-5; D is perhaps TRBD1 (5 bases). Per the germline V gene, CDR1 is LNHDA and CDR2 is SQIVND (reference sequence). Trimming pared 7 bases from V and 4 bases from J, leaving 11 bases between. The CDR3 loop spans 13 amino acids. The DNA of the CDR3 is TGTGCCAGTAAGGGGCAGGAGAATCAGCCCCAGCATTTT. It yields the protein CASKGQENQPQHF.

The chain couples TRBV20-1 to TRBJ1-5; perhaps TRBD1 as D (6 bases). V was cut by 6 bases and J by 2 bases, with 14 bases left in between. Germline lookup yields CDR1 DFQATT and CDR2 SNEGSKA (reference sequence). This CDR3 comprises 14 residues. The DNA for the CDR3 is TGCAGTGCCCTAGGGGGGGGACGCAATCAGCCCCAGCATTTT. The encoded protein is CSALGGGRNQPQHF.

The chain carries TRBV28 and TRBJ2-1; 8 bases map to TRBD1. CDR1 MDHEN and CDR2 SYDVKM come from the germline V gene. The CDR3 contains 13 residues. The junction had 2 bases not matched to a gene; V was cut back by 5 bases and J by 5 bases. CDR3 DNA: TGTGCCAGCAGTCCGGACAGGGACAATGAGCAGTTCTTC. Protein sequence: CASSPDRDNEQFF.

This chain connects TRBV11-3 to TRBJ2-7, with 10 bases identical to TRBD1. Trimming at V came to 5 bases and at J to 5 bases, leaving 9 bases not matched to a gene. CDR3 size: 15 residues. Per the germline V gene, CDR1 is SGHNT and CDR2 is YENEEA. The CDR3: CASSGAGTGAHEQYF. The CDR3 bases are TGTGCCAGCAGCGGCGCCGGGACAGGGGCCCACGAGCAGTACTTC.

V and J are TRBV7-2 and TRBJ2-3; possible D gene TRBD2, 5 bases. The CDR3 is made up of 15 amino acids. Germline V gene sequence: CDR1 SGHTA, CDR2 FQGNSA. The V end was cut by 1 base, the J end by 2 bases, with 10 bases between. DNA of the CDR3: TGTGCCAGCAGCTTAGGGAGGAAGGCCACAGATACGCAGTATTTT. Translation gives CASSLGRKATDTQYF.

V gene TRBV4-2 combines with J gene TRBJ1-1; TRBD1 is a possible D gene (6 bases). The CDR3 runs to 15 residues. In germline, CDR1 is LGHNA, CDR2 YNFKEQ. Between the trimmed V and J ends, which lost 1 base and 4 bases, there was a span of 13 bases. CDR3 sequence reads: CASSQGAGEFTEAFF. The CDR3 DNA follows: TGTGCCAGCAGCCAAGGGGCAGGGGAGTTCACTGAAGCTTTCTTT.

The rearrangement uses TRBV6-5 and TRBJ1-6; D may be TRBD1 (6 bases). The germline V and J ends were trimmed by 5 bases and 10 bases, with 15 bases remaining between them. The CDR3 is made up of 14 amino acids. Germline assignment: CDR1 MNHEY and CDR2 SVGAGI. CDR3 amino acids: CASSKGGGWSPLHF. The CDR3 DNA reads TGTGCCAGCAGTAAAGGGGGGGGTTGGTCACCCCTCCACTTT.

The chain has TRBV9 and TRBJ1-2, with no clear D. The CDR3 sequence is 15 residues long. The germline V gene encodes CDR1 SGDLS and CDR2 YYNGEE. Trimming removed 0 bases from V and 5 bases from J, with 14 bases in between. CDR3 sequence (DNA): TGTGCCAGCAGCGTAGTCGCGGACGGCGGATATGGCTACACCTTC. Its translation is CASSVVADGGYGYTF.

The V gene is TRBV6-7, the J gene TRBJ1-1; D might be TRBD1 (6 bases). TRBV6-7 is an open reading frame whose function is uncertain. The germline V and J ends were trimmed by 5 bases and 2 bases, with 15 bases remaining between them. CDR3 length: 15 residues. The chain's CDR3 is CASSHTGIGNTEAFF. CDR3 bases: TGTGCCAGCAGTCATACAGGGATCGGAAACACTGAAGCTTTCTTT.

This chain links TRBV10-3 with TRBJ2-7; the D gene could be TRBD1 or TRBD2 (5 bases each). CDR3 length: 15 residues. Per germline, CDR1 ENHRY and CDR2 SYGVKD. The V and J ends lost 4 bases and 0 bases respectively, with 13 bases between them. The CDR3 loop is CAISGRDAGSYEQYF. CDR3 bases: TGTGCCATCAGTGGCCGGGACGCAGGCTCCTACGAGCAGTACTTC.

This chain uses TRBV7-2 with TRBJ1-3; D remains unclear. The CDR3 consists of 14 residues. V was shortened by 5 bases and J by 4 bases, with 12 bases between the two germline ends. CDR1 and CDR2 from the germline V gene are SGHTA and FQGNSA. This CDR3 reads CASSPAGTGNTIYF. DNA for the CDR3: TGTGCCAGCAGCCCGGCGGGCACCGGAAACACCATATATTTT.

This clonotype came up a few times. The chain employs TRBV28 and TRBJ2-7, with unresolved D. In germline, CDR1 is MDHEN, CDR2 SYDVKM. V was clipped by 2 bases and J by 2 bases, with 4 bases between them. The CDR3 runs to 12 residues. In DNA, the CDR3 is TGTGCCAGCAGTTTAACGGCCTACGAGCAGTACTTC. Its protein is CASSLTAYEQYF.

The genes are TRBV18 and TRBJ2-5; D ambiguous. The CDR3 has 12 residues. CDR1 and CDR2 (germline): KGHSH, LQKENI. The V end lost 3 bases, the J end lost 4 bases, and 6 bases lay between the germline ends. The CDR3 loop reads CASSPPGETQYF. The CDR3 DNA reads as TGTGCCAGCTCACCCCCGGGAGAGACCCAGTACTTC.

CDR3 nucleotide sequence: TGTGCCAGCTCACCAGGCGCAGATACGCAGTATTTT. Protein product: CASSPGADTQYF. J is TRBJ2-3 and V is TRBV18; D call uncertain. The CDR3 consists of 12 residues. Trimming took 2 bases from V and 4 from J, leaving 4 bases between them. Germline V gene sequence: CDR1 KGHSH, CDR2 LQKENI.

J is TRBJ2-3 and V is TRBV11-1; D remains unclear. V was pared by 5 bases and J by 7 bases, with 10 bases between. This CDR3 comprises 12 residues. Per germline, CDR1 SGHAT and CDR2 FQDESV (reference sequence). CDR3 sequence: CASSPSRNTQYF. DNA of the CDR3: TGTGCCAGCAGCCCCTCCCGAAATACGCAGTATTTT.

The chain carries TRBV12-3 or TRBV12-4 and TRBJ1-6; TRBD1 might be the D (5 bases). CDR3 length: 14 amino acids. V lost 3 bases and J 7 bases, leaving 10 bases between the germline ends. Here the CDR3 DNA reads TGTGCCAGCAGTTTGGGGGGAAGGAATTCACCCCTCCACTTT. It specifies CASSLGGRNSPLHF.

The V gene is TRBV5-6, the J gene TRBJ2-1; TRBD1 matches at 8 bases. The CDR3 covers 16 residues. Germline values: CDR1 SGHDT, CDR2 YYEEEE. V shed 0 bases, J shed 2 bases, and the junction held 4 bases outside the gene matches. CDR3 amino acids: CASSLAETGAYNEQFF. DNA for the CDR3: TGTGCCAGCAGCTTGGCCGAGACAGGGGCCTACAATGAGCAGTTCTTC.